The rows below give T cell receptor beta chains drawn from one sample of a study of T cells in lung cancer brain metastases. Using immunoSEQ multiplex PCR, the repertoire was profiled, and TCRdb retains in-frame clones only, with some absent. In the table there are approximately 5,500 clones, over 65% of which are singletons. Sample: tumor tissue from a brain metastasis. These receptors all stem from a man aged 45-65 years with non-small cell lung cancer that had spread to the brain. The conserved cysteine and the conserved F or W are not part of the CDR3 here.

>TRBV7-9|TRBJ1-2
ASSLDHGYT
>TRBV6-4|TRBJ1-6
ASSPQGASSPLH
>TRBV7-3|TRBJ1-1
ASSLNGEVNTEAF
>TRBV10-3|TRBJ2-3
AISEFVEADTQY
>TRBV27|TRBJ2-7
ASILRGQGTYEQY
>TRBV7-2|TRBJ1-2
TSRYPNTGEDGYT
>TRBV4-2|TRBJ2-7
ASSQMRGPYEQY
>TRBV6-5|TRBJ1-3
ASSYQGTIY
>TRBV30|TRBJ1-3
AWSVIQWDRRNTIY
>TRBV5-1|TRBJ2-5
TSRMSLAGQETQY
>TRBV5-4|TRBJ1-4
ASSPRGTGGEKLF
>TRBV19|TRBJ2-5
ASSLMETQY
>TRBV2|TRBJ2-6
ASSEREAGSGANVLT
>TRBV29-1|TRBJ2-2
SGRWSGLTGELF
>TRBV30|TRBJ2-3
AWSVYSPGQGAPGVGTDTQY
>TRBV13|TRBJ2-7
ASSSDSLYEQY
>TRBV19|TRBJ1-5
ASSGLLNQPQH
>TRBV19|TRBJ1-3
ASSGTASRGNTIY
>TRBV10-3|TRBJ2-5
AISEGAGETQY
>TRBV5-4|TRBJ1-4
ASSWGSTSTNEKLF
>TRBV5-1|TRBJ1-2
ASSSGPVGYGYT
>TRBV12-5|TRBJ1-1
ASGLVRTGGSTEAF
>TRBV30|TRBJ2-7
AWSVQGLPPHEQY
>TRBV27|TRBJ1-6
ASRPPLGSPLH
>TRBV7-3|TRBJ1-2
ASSLKGGANYGYT
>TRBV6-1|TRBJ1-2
ASSERGLGYT
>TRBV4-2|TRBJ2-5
ASSQDPSAALQY
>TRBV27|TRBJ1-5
ASSLSQGPQH